What follows are 22 T cell receptor beta chains derived from one specimen sequenced in a study of monozygotic twins with inflammatory bowel disease. No DNA is given; TCRdb re-called the 5' RACE reads and lists each CDR3 protein once. This sample's table has nearly 450,000 distinct CDR3 sequences. The sample was blood. The receptors were sampled from a human donor with ulcerative colitis or Crohn's disease, or a healthy co-twin of an affected twin (not recorded which).

The chain couples TRBV4-2 to TRBJ2-2. CDR3 length: 14 residues. Looked up from germline, CDR1 is LGHNA and CDR2 is YNFKEQ. CDR3 amino acids: CASSQDSYTGELFF.

The genes are TRBV5-1 and TRBJ1-6. CDR3 size: 19 residues. CDR1 is SGHRS and CDR2 is YFSETQ in the germline V gene. The CDR3 region is CASSLGMGASLPEASPLHF.

The rearrangement uses TRBV7-9 and TRBJ1-2. CDR1 is SEHNR, CDR2 FQNEAQ, per germline (reference sequence). The CDR3 loop spans 13 amino acids. The CDR3 here is CASSPRRGYGYTF.

The genes are TRBV6-1 and TRBJ2-2; the D call of TRBD1 rests on TCRdb alone, since no DNA is present to check it. The length of the CDR3 is 15 residues. Germline CDR1 reads MNHNS; CDR2 reads SASEGT. The CDR3 reads CASSGRRQGAGELFF.

J is TRBJ1-2 and V is TRBV5-5. Germline-derived CDR1 and CDR2 are SGHKS and YYEKEE (reference sequence). CDR3 length: 12 amino acids. This chain's CDR3 is CASSDQNYGYTF.

V and J are TRBV7-2 and TRBJ2-1; TCRdb selects TRBD2, and the lack of DNA leaves this call unchecked. Germline V gene lookup returns CDR1 SGHTA and CDR2 FQGNSA. CDR3 length equals 16 residues. This CDR3 reads CASSLSVAGGHNEQFF.

The V and J genes are TRBV7-3 and TRBJ2-2; TCRdb returns TRBD1, unconfirmable since there is no DNA. This CDR3 has 14 amino acids. Germline CDR1 SGHTA, CDR2 FQGTGA. CDR3 residues: CASSRLQGTGELFF.

V gene TRBV6-1 combines with J gene TRBJ2-3; TCRdb's assignment of TRBD1 cannot be checked, as there is no DNA. Looked up from germline, CDR1 is MNHNS and CDR2 is SASEGT. The CDR3 is 14 amino acids. CDR3 loop: CASLTGPSTDTQYF.

This chain connects TRBV5-1 to TRBJ1-4; the TCRdb call, TRBD1, lacks DNA for checking. The germline V gene has CDR1 SGHRS and CDR2 YFSETQ. This CDR3 is built from 15 residues. The CDR3 loop reads CASSLEGQGREKLFF.

The chain uses TRBV20-1 and TRBJ1-2. The CDR3 totals 13 residues. CDR1 is DFQATT and CDR2 is SNEGSKA in the germline V gene (reference sequence). This CDR3 is CSARDQGRLGYTF.

This sequence joins TRBV19 and TRBJ1-5; TCRdb names TRBD1, which stays unverified in the absence of DNA. The CDR3 runs 17 residues. Germline loops: CDR1 LNHDA, CDR2 SQIVND (reference sequence). The CDR3 loop is CASNLPGQGYSNQPQHF.

The chain is built from TRBV20-1 and TRBJ1-4. Germline CDR1 is DFQATT and CDR2 is SNEGSKA (reference sequence). The CDR3 consists of 14 residues. This CDR3 is CSASSLGPSEKLFF.

The chain is built from TRBV3-1 and TRBJ2-1; no DNA is available, so the TRBD1 call from TCRdb remains unchecked. The CDR3 length is 12 residues. CDR1 LGHDT and CDR2 YNNKEL come from the germline V gene (reference sequence). The CDR3 sequence: CASSQVGGEQFF.

The V and J genes are TRBV7-2 and TRBJ2-1; TCRdb's assignment of TRBD1 cannot be checked, as there is no DNA. From germline, CDR1 is SGHTA and CDR2 FQGNSA. The CDR3 is made up of 15 amino acids. The CDR3 protein is CASSLAWGQFNEQFF.

The rearrangement uses TRBV5-1 and TRBJ1-1; no DNA is available, so the TRBD1 call from TCRdb remains unchecked. Germline V gene lookup returns CDR1 SGHRS and CDR2 YFSETQ. The CDR3 is made up of 14 amino acids. Here the CDR3 reads CASSLWGLGTEAFF.

The chain combines TRBV12-3 or TRBV12-4 with TRBJ2-1; as DNA is missing, the TRBD2 call by TCRdb cannot be tested. CDR3 length: 15 amino acids. The CDR3 region is CASSSGTSGSHEQFF.

J is TRBJ2-7 and V is TRBV6-1. In germline, CDR1 is MNHNS, CDR2 SASEGT. The CDR3 sequence is 12 residues long. This CDR3 is CASGVGSYEQYF.

CDR3 amino acids: CAISAGTGSSNQPQHF. The V gene is TRBV10-3, the J gene TRBJ1-5; the TCRdb D gene call, TRBD1, has no DNA to confirm it. The CDR3 has 16 amino acids. Looked up from germline, CDR1 is ENHRY and CDR2 is SYGVKD.

The CDR3: CAISERGGFETQYF. The chain recombines TRBV10-3 with TRBJ2-5; TCRdb's D gene call, TRBD1, goes unchecked for lack of DNA. CDR1 is ENHRY and CDR2 is SYGVKD in the germline V gene. The CDR3 totals 14 residues.

V and J are TRBV5-1 and TRBJ2-2; TCRdb gives TRBD2 as the D gene, but with no DNA this cannot be confirmed. This CDR3 spans 20 amino acids. CDR1 is SGHRS, CDR2 YFSETQ, per germline. The CDR3 spells CASSFSGRGWTSSNTGELFF.

The V gene is TRBV6-2 or TRBV6-3, the J gene TRBJ2-2; TCRdb lists TRBD2, though no DNA is available to test this call. This CDR3 spans 15 amino acids. CDR1 MNHEY and CDR2 SVGEGT come from the germline V gene. The CDR3 is CASSRLAGDTGELFF.

The chain combines TRBV7-2 with TRBJ2-7; TCRdb's D gene call, TRBD2, goes unchecked for lack of DNA. Germline V gives CDR1 SGHTA, CDR2 FQGNSA. The CDR3 is made up of 14 amino acids. The CDR3 loop reads CASSPQLAGHEQYF.